This TCR beta chain emerged from a study of response to subunit inactivated influenza vaccine. MiXCR was run by TCRdb on the RT-PCR reads, yielding one entry per CDR3 protein. The repertoire holds about 570,000 distinct CDR3 sequences, with approximately 10% as singletons. There are 15 residues in the CDR3. CDR1 is KGHSH and CDR2 is LQKENI in the germline V gene. The V gene lost 2 bases and the J gene lost 0 bases, with 8 bases spanning the gap. The data were also submitted as part of a second study, on T cells expressing NK-cell markers. This second report adds: UMI-tagged 5'RACE template switching yielded the TCR beta cDNA. Seven donors tested HCMV-seropositive and one tested seronegative among the eight sequenced.

The clonotype comes from a man in his fifties who received an inactivated influenza vaccine. This chain uses TRBV18 with TRBJ1-3; D is unresolved. Sequences were derived from PBMCs from blood, sampled on the day of vaccination. DNA of the CDR3: TGTGCCAGCTCACCAAGTTCGGACTCTGGAAACACCATATATTTT. Protein: CASSPSSDSGNTIYF.